Listed here are 23 T cell receptor beta chains from one sample, sequenced in a study of blood T cells in healthy people across ages. With a J-beta primer mix and a sample-barcoded 5' primer, a second PCR ran 7 to 11 cycles. A single record per CDR3 protein comes from TCRdb applying MiXCR to the 5' RACE reads. In the table there are 1.5 million to 2 million distinct CDR3 sequences, about two fifths of which are singletons. Material: blood. The receptors derive from a human donor in good health.

Comment on this clonotype: The junction differs from germline at one of its ends, possibly a read error. The gene calls are TRBV4-1 and TRBJ2-1; TRBD1 is a possible D gene (6 bases). The CDR3 is made up of 13 amino acids. CDR1 and CDR2 from the germline V gene are MGHRA and YSYEKL. The CDR3 DNA is TGCGCCAACAGCCGACAGGCGGCCAATGAGCAGTTCTTC. Translation: CANSRQAANEQFF.

In its sample, this clonotype was seen a few times. The chain has TRBV4-3 and TRBJ2-5; D is ambiguous. Germline values: CDR1 LGHNA, CDR2 YSLEER. V gave up 1 base and J gave up 4 bases, with 13 bases separating them. This CDR3 contains 15 residues. The CDR3 sequence: CASSQVAIKGETQYF. CDR3 in DNA: TGCGCCAGCAGCCAAGTCGCTATTAAGGGAGAGACCCAGTACTTC.

This clonotype appeared many times. The CDR3, as DNA: TGCGCCAGCAGCCAAGACTTCCCCCCCTATAGGTCGCCTAATGAAAAACTGTTTTTT. Translation: CASSQDFPPYRSPNEKLFF. The J gene is TRBJ1-4, the V gene TRBV4-3, with no clear D. This CDR3 contains 19 residues. Trimming pared 0 bases from V and 3 bases from J, leaving 20 bases between. The V gene's germline CDR1 is LGHNA and CDR2 YSLEER.

The chain combines TRBV7-6 with TRBJ2-5, with D hard to call. This CDR3 is built from 15 residues. The germline V gene encodes CDR1 SGHVS and CDR2 FNYEAQ. V was trimmed by 2 bases and J by 1 base, leaving 11 bases between them. CDR3 sequence reads: CASSLMWMPQETQYF. DNA of the CDR3: TGTGCCAGCAGCTTAATGTGGATGCCCCAAGAGACCCAGTACTTC.

V gene TRBV9 combines with J gene TRBJ1-2; a weak D match, TRBD1 (5 bases). This CDR3 comprises 13 residues. The germline gives CDR1 SGDLS, CDR2 YYNGEE. V shed 4 bases and J shed 9 bases, with 16 bases lying between them. The CDR3 sequence: CASSLDWGGRYTF. The CDR3 nucleotides read TGTGCCAGCAGCCTGGACTGGGGGGGACGCTACACCTTC.

The rearrangement uses TRBV20-1 and TRBJ2-7; TRBD2 agrees at 7 bases. Germline V gene sequence: CDR1 DFQATT, CDR2 SNEGSKA (reference sequence). This CDR3 comprises 14 residues. After removal of 2 bases from V and 3 bases from J, the junction contained 7 bases not matched to a gene. CDR3 nucleotides: TGCAGTGCTAGACGCAGCGGGGATGTCTACGAGCAGTACTTC. It encodes CSARRSGDVYEQYF.

About this clonotype itself: This may be a read error: a much more frequent sequence differs by one nucleotide. The V gene is TRBV29-1, the J gene TRBJ1-2, with D possibly matching TRBD1 (5 bases). Germline V gives CDR1 SQVTM, CDR2 ANQGSEA. V was pared by 7 bases and J by 0 bases, with 18 bases between. The CDR3 is 15 residues long. CDR3 sequence (DNA): TGCAGCGCTACTGGGGGTGATGATGCTAACTATGGCTACACCTTC. Its protein is CSATGGDDANYGYTF.

This chain joins TRBV7-8 and TRBJ2-7; D gene ambiguous. Germline V lookup: CDR1 SGHVS, CDR2 FQNEAQ. V was cut by 5 bases and J by 3 bases, with 20 bases left in between. The CDR3 runs to 16 residues. The CDR3 DNA reads TGTGCCAGCAGCCGCCGGACCGGAAGTGATCGCTACGAGCAGTACTTC. Protein sequence: CASSRRTGSDRYEQYF.

V and J are TRBV20-1 and TRBJ2-7; D is possibly TRBD2 (6 bases). The CDR3 length is 13 residues. Germline V CDR1 and CDR2: DFQATT, SNEGSKA (reference sequence). The V end lost 8 bases, the J end lost 1 base, and 15 bases lay between the germline ends. The CDR3 DNA is TGCAGTCCCCGATTACGGGGGTCCTACGAGCAGTACTTC. Protein product: CSPRLRGSYEQYF.

The table lists this clonotype with a few counts. The genes are TRBV29-1 and TRBJ2-7; D may be TRBD2 (6 bases). V shed 4 bases and J shed 6 bases, with 16 bases lying between them. Looked up from germline, CDR1 is SQVTM and CDR2 is ANQGSEA. The CDR3 runs to 13 residues. DNA for the CDR3: TGCAGCGTTGCGGTAGGAGGGCCTGGCGAGCAGTACTTC. Protein product: CSVAVGGPGEQYF.

This clonotype was detected a few times. The chain carries TRBV7-6 and TRBJ2-3, with a possible D match to TRBD1 (5 bases). CDR1 and CDR2 from the germline V gene are SGHVS and FNYEAQ. The CDR3 has 16 residues. The germline V and J ends were trimmed by 1 base and 2 bases, with 13 bases remaining between them. CDR3 sequence reads: CASSLVVGPITDTQYF. The CDR3 DNA is TGTGCCAGCAGCTTAGTTGTGGGGCCTATCACAGATACGCAGTATTTT.

The chain joins TRBV7-2 to TRBJ2-3; D not certain. Germline V gene data show CDR1 as SGHTA and CDR2 as FQGNSA. V was shortened by 3 bases and J by 9 bases, with 10 bases between the two germline ends. CDR3 length: 12 amino acids. Written as DNA, the CDR3 is TGTGCCAGCAGCTTGAGAATAGACACGCAGTATTTT. Encoded protein: CASSLRIDTQYF.

This clonotype has only a few counts. The V gene is TRBV4-3, the J gene TRBJ2-3, with D maybe TRBD2 (7 bases). The CDR3 is 16 amino acids. Trimming pared 3 bases from V and 1 base from J, leaving 14 bases between. Looked up from germline, CDR1 is LGHNA and CDR2 is YSLEER. The CDR3 DNA sequence: TGCGCCAGCAGCCACGGGGGGCAGGGGCGCACAGATACGCAGTATTTT. The encoded protein is CASSHGGQGRTDTQYF.

The V and J genes are TRBV24-1 and TRBJ1-2, with D possibly being TRBD1 (5 bases). Trimming pared 3 bases from V and 2 bases from J, leaving 12 bases between. In germline, CDR1 is KGHDR, CDR2 SFDVKD. The CDR3 is 15 amino acids. The CDR3 here is CATSDPPGGNYGYTF. CDR3 in DNA: TGTGCCACCAGTGATCCCCCTGGGGGGAACTATGGCTACACCTTC.

This clonotype was detected only a few times. The gene calls are TRBV4-3 and TRBJ2-7, with 7 bases lining up with TRBD1. Losses at the gene ends were 0 bases for V and 6 bases for J; bases not matched to a gene: 5. Germline CDR1 and CDR2: LGHNA and YSLEER. The CDR3 has 14 residues. CDR3: CASSQDRDSIEQYF. The CDR3 bases are TGCGCCAGCAGCCAAGATCGGGACAGCATCGAGCAGTACTTC.

A few counts support this clonotype. V is TRBV6-2 or TRBV6-3 and J is TRBJ1-2, with D maybe TRBD1 (6 bases). This CDR3 region has 13 residues. The V end was cut by 2 bases, the J end by 8 bases, with 12 bases between. CDR1 is MNHEY, CDR2 SVGEGT, per germline. CDR3 DNA sequence: TGTGCCAGCAGTTACCGGACAGCCTCCGGCTACACCTTC. Translated: CASSYRTASGYTF.

This clonotype showed up just once. Sequence at one end of the junction differs from germline and may be a read error. The chain employs TRBV7-7 and TRBJ2-3; 8 bases match TRBD2. Germline V gene data show CDR1 as SSHAT and CDR2 as FNYEAQ (reference sequence). CDR3 size: 14 residues. CDR3 loop: CASSPGLETDTQYF. CDR3 in DNA: TGTGCTAGCAGTCCGGGACTAGAGACAGATACGCAGTATTTT.

This clonotype came up many times. The chain employs TRBV12-3 or TRBV12-4 and TRBJ2-3; weak D call: TRBD1 (5 bases). The V gene lost 5 bases and the J gene lost 3 bases, with 9 bases spanning the gap. The CDR3 is 13 residues long. The CDR3 bases are TGTGCCAGCAGTCTCTCAGGGACAGATACGCAGTATTTT. It is translated as CASSLSGTDTQYF.

This rearrangement joins TRBV2 to TRBJ1-2; 8 nucleotides line up with TRBD1. The CDR3 has 15 residues. V lost 4 bases and J lost 2; bases outside the gene matches: 6. Germline V lookup: CDR1 SNHLY, CDR2 FYNNEI. The CDR3 nucleotides read TGTGCCAGCAGTGGAACAGGGGGAACAAACTATGGCTACACCTTC. Translated, it gives CASSGTGGTNYGYTF.

The V gene is TRBV7-2, the J gene TRBJ2-1; D may correspond to TRBD1 or TRBD2 (5 bases each). V gave up 8 bases and J gave up 1 base, with 15 bases separating them. Germline V gene sequence: CDR1 SGHTA, CDR2 FQGNSA. This CDR3 is built from 15 residues. Here the CDR3 reads CASQSEGLSYNEQFF. The CDR3 coding sequence is TGTGCCAGCCAAAGCGAGGGGTTATCCTACAATGAGCAGTTCTTC.

The count of this clonotype is one. The chain links TRBV7-9 to TRBJ2-1, with D possibly matching TRBD1 (6 bases). The CDR3 extends over 15 amino acids. CDR1 and CDR2 (germline): SEHNR, FQNEAQ (reference sequence). V was pared by 3 bases and J by 5 bases, with 14 bases between. DNA of the CDR3: TGTGCCAGCAGCTTTGTGCAGGGGCCCAACAATGAGCAGTTCTTC. Translation gives CASSFVQGPNNEQFF.

This clonotype appeared a few times. The chain links TRBV29-1 to TRBJ1-1, with D possibly matching TRBD1 (5 bases). Germline V gene data show CDR1 as SQVTM and CDR2 as ANQGSEA. CDR3 length: 13 residues. The ends were cut back, 5 bases at V and 0 bases at J, with 10 bases in the middle. The CDR3 protein is CSVYRRLNTEAFF. The CDR3 DNA reads as TGCAGCGTTTACAGGCGGTTGAACACTGAAGCTTTCTTT.

The chain combines TRBV7-2 with TRBJ2-5, with D possibly being TRBD1 (5 bases). The CDR3 loop spans 15 amino acids. Trimming took 3 bases from V and 5 from J, leaving 16 bases between them. The germline CDR1 and CDR2 sequences are SGHTA and FQGNSA. The CDR3 here is CASSFSTAGRETQYF. The CDR3 region has the DNA TGTGCCAGCAGCTTCTCGACCGCAGGGCGGGAGACCCAGTACTTC.